A single sample is the source of the 10 T cell receptor beta chains below, sequenced in a study of cytomegalovirus exposure and HLA in healthy donors. It was with 60 Vbeta and 13 Jbeta primers that the PCR ran. Here immunoSEQ multiplex PCR was the method, and the copy in TCRdb shows in-frame clones only, minus some. The repertoire has 200,000 to 250,000 clones, 70% to 80% of them found once; the top ten carry around 2.9%. Sequencing was performed on PBMCs. These receptors came from a woman in her sixties in good health and CMV-seropositive.

The V call is TRBV29-1, the J call TRBJ2-1; 10 nucleotides agree with TRBD2. Trimming took 4 bases from V and 12 from J; bases not matched to a gene: 12. This CDR3 contains 14 residues. CDR1 is SQVTM and CDR2 is ANQGSEA in the germline V gene. The CDR3 nucleotides read TGCAGCGTTGCTTTTGGGCTAGCGGGAGATTCGCAGTTCTTC. It encodes CSVAFGLAGDSQFF.

This clone appeared a few times. The V call is TRBV11-3, the J call TRBJ2-7, with 9 bases matching TRBD1. This CDR3 is 15 amino acids long. The germline V gene has CDR1 SGHNT and CDR2 YENEEA. V was pared by 5 bases and J by 4 bases, with 9 bases of the junction left unmatched. CDR3 amino acids: CASSRFPGQGYEQYF. For the CDR3, the DNA is TGTGCCAGCAGCAGGTTCCCGGGACAGGGTTACGAGCAGTACTTC.

The chain recombines TRBV7-8 with TRBJ2-7, with D maybe TRBD2 (6 bases). The CDR3 totals 20 residues. Deletions cut 4 bases from V and 2 bases from J, with 30 bases between. Germline assignment: CDR1 SGHVS and CDR2 FQNEAQ. CDR3 loop: CASSSGPPGRNAGLAYEQYF. The CDR3 DNA sequence: TGTGCCAGCAGCTCTGGGCCTCCGGGACGTAACGCGGGACTTGCCTACGAGCAGTACTTC. Looking up the rest from reference TRBV7-8 and TRBJ2-7 gives the full variable domain: GAGVSQSPRYKVAKRGQDVALRCDPISGHVSLFWYQQALGQGPEFLTYFQNEAQLDKSGLPSDRFFAERPEGSVSTLKIQRTQQEDSAVYLCASSSGPPGRNAGLAYEQYFGPGTRLTVT.

This clone appeared a few times. The chain links TRBV7-9 to TRBJ1-3; D is ambiguous. There are 15 residues in the CDR3. The V gene's germline CDR1 is SEHNR and CDR2 FQNEAQ (reference sequence). Trimming removed 2 bases at V and 0 bases at J, with 8 bases between. Written as DNA, the CDR3 is TGTGCCAGCAGCTTATGGCAAAGCTCTGGAAACACCATATATTTT. Protein product: CASSLWQSSGNTIYF.

The chain has TRBV28 and TRBJ1-1; tentatively, D is TRBD1 (6 bases). The V end lost 7 bases, the J end lost 6 bases, and 21 bases lay between the germline ends. The germline gives CDR1 MDHEN, CDR2 SYDVKM. This CDR3 region has 15 residues. The chain's CDR3 is CASTRRAGAAAEAFF. In nucleotides, the CDR3 is TGTGCCAGCACTCGCCGGGCGGGGGCGGCCGCTGAAGCTTTCTTT.

CDR3 DNA sequence: TGTGCCAGCAGCGTAGGACAGGGTGGCACAGATACGCAGTATTTT. This sequence encodes CASSVGQGGTDTQYF. The chain is built from TRBV9 and TRBJ2-3; 7 nucleotides line up with TRBD1. The CDR3 is 15 amino acids. V trimming: 0 bases; J trimming: 1 base; junction bases outside the gene matches: 2. The germline CDR1 and CDR2 sequences are SGDLS and YYNGEE.

This sequence joins TRBV2 and TRBJ2-7, with 7 positions matching TRBD2. This CDR3 comprises 14 residues. Germline V gene sequence: CDR1 SNHLY, CDR2 FYNNEI. With 4 bases clipped from V and 2 bases from J, the junction kept 5 bases outside the gene matches. Written as DNA, the CDR3 is TGTGCCAGCAGTGTAACGGGGGGTCCCTACGAGCAGTACTTC. It yields the protein CASSVTGGPYEQYF.

This rearrangement joins TRBV6-5 to TRBJ2-5, with D tentatively TRBD2 (6 bases). The germline V and J ends were trimmed by 6 bases and 1 base, with 12 bases remaining between them. CDR3 length: 14 amino acids. The germline V gene has CDR1 MNHEY and CDR2 SVGAGI. DNA of the CDR3: TGTGCCAGCAGCCGAGGGACTCCCCAAGAGACCCAGTACTTC. Amino acids: CASSRGTPQETQYF.

This clone was detected once. The chain combines TRBV5-1 with TRBJ2-2; tentative D call: TRBD1 (5 bases). The V end lost 2 bases, the J end lost 5 bases, and 10 bases lay between the germline ends. Germline CDR1 is SGHRS and CDR2 is YFSETQ. The CDR3 extends over 14 amino acids. The CDR3 coding sequence is TGCGCCAGCAGCTTCCAGGGAACGACCGGGGAGCTGTTTTTT. It yields the protein CASSFQGTTGELFF.

This chain uses TRBV5-1 with TRBJ1-1; possible D gene TRBD1, 6 bases. Germline values: CDR1 SGHRS, CDR2 YFSETQ. CDR3 length: 15 amino acids. Trimming cost V 4 bases and J 1 base, with 14 bases left between them. CDR3 sequence: CASSTGQLGNTEAFF. The CDR3 coding sequence is TGCGCCAGCAGCACCGGACAGTTGGGGAACACTGAAGCTTTCTTT.